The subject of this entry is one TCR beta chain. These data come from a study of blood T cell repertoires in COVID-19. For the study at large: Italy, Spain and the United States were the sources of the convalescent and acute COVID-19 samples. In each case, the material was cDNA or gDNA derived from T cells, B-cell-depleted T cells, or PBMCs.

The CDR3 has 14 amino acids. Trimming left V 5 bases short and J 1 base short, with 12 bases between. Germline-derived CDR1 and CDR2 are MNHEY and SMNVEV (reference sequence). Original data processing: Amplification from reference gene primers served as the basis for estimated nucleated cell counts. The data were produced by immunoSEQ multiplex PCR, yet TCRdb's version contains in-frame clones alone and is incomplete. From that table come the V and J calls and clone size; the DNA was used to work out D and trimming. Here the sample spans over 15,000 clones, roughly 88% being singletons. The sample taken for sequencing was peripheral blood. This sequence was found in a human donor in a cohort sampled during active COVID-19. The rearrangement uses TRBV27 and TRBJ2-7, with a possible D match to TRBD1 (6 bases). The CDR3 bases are TGTGCCAGCAGTCCATGGACAGAATCCTACGAGCAGTACTTC. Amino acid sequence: CASSPWTESYEQYF.